This T cell receptor beta chain was profiled in a study of T-cell reconstitution after alpha-beta-depleted transplantation in children. The CDR3 consists of 15 residues. V gave up 4 bases and J gave up 11 bases; unmatched junction bases: 12. Germline V gene lookup returns CDR1 SGHRS and CDR2 YFSETQ. Study observations and caveats: Where alpha-beta T cells came from about two months after transplant was reportedly several hundred expanded graft clones. Newly made T cells mostly supplied T-cell counts and diversity one year after transplant. Surviving recipient T cells and thymic progenitors underlay high day-60 TCRbeta diversity in some patients.

Unique molecular identifiers were used to barcode this TCRbeta library. MiXCR, applied by TCRdb to the PCR reads, yields one record per CDR3 protein. The repertoire includes roughly 310,000 distinct CDR3 sequences, 23% of them detected once, and 9.5% to 13% sits in the top ten. There are a few counts of this clonotype. The antigen is unknown. The clonotype originates from a male patient younger than 18 who had a stem cell transplant for acute lymphoblastic leukemia, so the T cells may come from the graft donor. Sequenced here: PBMCs, mostly from graft donor cells, sampled 180 days after TCRalphabeta/CD19-depleted stem cell transplant. The V gene is TRBV5-1, the J gene TRBJ1-5; 10 positions agree with TRBD1. The CDR3 DNA reads TGCGCCAGCAGCAGGACAGGGGGGGCCAATCAAGCCCAGCATTTT. Protein: CASSRTGGANQAQHF.